This T cell receptor beta chain was identified during a study of a mutant IDH1 vaccine in newly diagnosed glioma. The overall study: An approximately 62% male, 37.5% female split and a mean age of around 41 years characterized treated patients. The study, taken as a whole, reports: With respect to changes in top peripheral T cell clonotypes, pseudoprogression seemed unrelated.

About this clone: Its cognate antigen is unknown.

Time point: week 47, end of study. Every single dose of the vaccine, 300 ug of mutant IDH1 20-mer peptide, came with topical imiquimod. The method was immunoSEQ multiplex PCR; TCRdb's version includes in-frame clones alone and lacks a portion of them. The table has 50,000 or so clones, roughly 84% seen once; the top ten hold 3.5% to 5.5%. Germline V gene data show CDR1 as ENHRY and CDR2 as SYGVKD. There are 15 residues in the CDR3. The V end was cut by 7 bases, the J end by 0 bases, with 14 bases between. The TCR originated in a woman in her 30s with glioma. Some clones in this sample may be carry-over from other donors' samples. Source: PBMCs, taken from a glioma patient whose treatment included an IDH1 peptide vaccine. The rearrangement links TRBV10-3 to TRBJ2-3; D may correspond to TRBD1 or TRBD2 (6 bases each). CDR3: CAIMGAGPSTDTQYF. The CDR3 DNA reads as TGTGCCATCATGGGGGCGGGACCTAGCACAGATACGCAGTATTTT.